This record concerns one T cell receptor (beta chain) sequence. Its antigen is as yet unknown. The sample is drawn from a study of a mutant IDH1 vaccine in newly diagnosed glioma. The overall study: Most had both radiotherapy and temozolomide beforehand; others had only one. Study-wide results and caveats: Most patients, 85% to 95%, showed vaccine-induced immune responses.

Some clones are missing from TCRdb's copy, which holds only in-frame ones; the method was immunoSEQ multiplex PCR. The table has 45,000 to 65,000 clones, 80% to 90% seen once. As for time point: baseline, week 1 (first vaccination visit). Treatment noted: pre-vaccination baseline after standard-of-care therapy. The sequencing here drew on PBMCs, taken from a glioma patient treated with radiotherapy, temozolomide or both. The TCR sequence derives from a man aged 18 to 30 with glioma.

The DNA of the CDR3 is TGCAGCGTCTACGTTACAGGGAACTACGAGCAGTACTTC. Translation gives CSVYVTGNYEQYF. The V and J genes are TRBV29-1 and TRBJ2-7; the D gene is possibly TRBD1 (6 bases). This CDR3 region has 13 residues. Trimming removed 6 bases at V and 3 bases at J, with 15 bases between. From germline, CDR1 is SQVTM and CDR2 ANQGSEA.